These 18 T cell receptor beta chains came from one sample sequenced in a study of T cells in Graves' hyperthyroidism and ophthalmopathy. Amplification targeted TCR beta CDR3 regions from RNA transcripts. The TCR CDR3 was amplified in a first-round RT-PCR using the HTBI primer set. Each CDR3 protein is one row after TCRdb ran MiXCR on the multiplex PCR reads. The sample has hundreds of thousands of distinct CDR3 sequences, 11% to 15% seen once. The sequencing input was blood. Every receptor here comes from a young woman with Graves' hyperthyroidism.

This clonotype turned up a few times. The chain has TRBV15 and TRBJ1-1; D not resolved. The germline V gene encodes CDR1 LNHNV and CDR2 YYDKDF (reference sequence). CDR3 length: 14 amino acids. V lost 0 bases and J lost 4, with 9 bases in between. CDR3 coding DNA: TGTGCCACCAGCAGAGATCGGAGGTTCACTGAAGCTTTCTTT. Translated: CATSRDRRFTEAFF.

This clonotype occurred a few times. The genes are TRBV7-8 and TRBJ2-1, with 9 bases identical to TRBD2. The CDR3 covers 16 residues. Germline CDR1 SGHVS, CDR2 FQNEAQ. Trimming removed 1 base from V and 4 bases from J; junction bases left unmatched: 5. DNA of the CDR3: TGTGCCAGCAGCTTAGGTCGCGGGAGGGGGTACAATGAGCAGTTCTTC. Protein: CASSLGRGRGYNEQFF. Using reference TRBV7-8 and TRBJ2-1 for the parts outside the CDR3, the full variable domain is GAGVSQSPRYKVAKRGQDVALRCDPISGHVSLFWYQQALGQGPEFLTYFQNEAQLDKSGLPSDRFFAERPEGSVSTLKIQRTQQEDSAVYLCASSLGRGRGYNEQFFGPGTRLTVL.

This clonotype was seen a handful of times. The chain's CDR3 is CSAGATSGSSYNEQFF. Here the CDR3 DNA reads TGCAGTGCTGGGGCGACTAGCGGGAGCTCCTACAATGAGCAGTTCTTC. The chain recombines TRBV20-1 with TRBJ2-1, with 12 bases identical to TRBD2. The germline gives CDR1 DFQATT, CDR2 SNEGSKA (reference sequence). This CDR3 has 16 residues. J gave up 0 bases and V 5 bases, and 5 bases lay outside the gene matches.

This clonotype has more than one count but fewer than ten. The gene calls are TRBV30 and TRBJ1-3; no firm D call. V was cut by 5 bases and J by 0 bases, with 5 bases left in between. The CDR3 is 12 residues long. Germline CDR1 GTSNPN, CDR2 SVGIG (reference sequence). DNA of the CDR3: TGTGCCTGGGGCCCCTCTGGAAACACCATATATTTT. This translates into CAWGPSGNTIYF.

CDR3: CASFGTGDRGGYTF. The CDR3 DNA reads TGTGCCAGCTTCGGGACAGGGGATAGGGGTGGCTACACCTTC. The chain carries TRBV6-1 and TRBJ1-2, with 10 bases fitting TRBD1. The CDR3 length is 14 residues. V lost 8 bases, J lost 7 bases, and 10 bases stayed unmatched. Germline assignment: CDR1 MNHNS and CDR2 SASEGT.

This sequence joins TRBV29-1 and TRBJ2-7, with D possibly called TRBD1 or TRBD2 (5 bases each). The CDR3 is made up of 14 amino acids. V gave up 1 base and J gave up 2 bases, with 12 bases separating them. From germline, CDR1 is SQVTM and CDR2 ANQGSEA. The CDR3 is CSVEVGAGTYEQYF. Written as DNA, the CDR3 is TGCAGCGTTGAAGTCGGGGCAGGGACCTACGAGCAGTACTTC.

This clonotype showed up many times. This rearrangement joins TRBV24-1 to TRBJ2-1, with TRBD2 matching over 8 bases. The CDR3 is 14 residues long. With V trimmed by 9 bases and J by 9 bases, 12 bases remained unmatched. Looked up from germline, CDR1 is KGHDR and CDR2 is SFDVKD. In DNA form, the CDR3 reads TGTGCCACCTCCCGCCTAGCGGGCAATCTTGAGCAGTTCTTC. This gives the protein CATSRLAGNLEQFF.

This clonotype was counted a few times. V and J are TRBV20-1 and TRBJ1-5; 8 bases fit TRBD1. CDR1 is DFQATT and CDR2 is SNEGSKA in the germline V gene (reference sequence). After removal of 3 bases from V and 4 bases from J, the junction contained 5 bases not matched to a gene. This CDR3 is built from 14 residues. The CDR3 sequence is CSASTGTGNQPQHF. The CDR3 bases are TGCAGTGCTAGCACCGGGACAGGAAATCAGCCCCAGCATTTT.

This clonotype was observed many times. The CDR3 loop reads CASSLMTGGNTEAFF. In DNA form, the CDR3 reads TGTGCCAGCAGCTTAATGACAGGGGGAAACACTGAAGCTTTCTTT. V gene TRBV7-6 combines with J gene TRBJ1-1; 9 bases agree with TRBD1. With V trimmed by 2 bases and J by 2 bases, 3 bases remained unmatched. The germline CDR1 and CDR2 sequences are SGHVS and FNYEAQ. There are 15 residues in the CDR3.

Many counts were recorded for this clonotype. The V and J genes are TRBV28 and TRBJ1-1; maybe TRBD1 (6 bases). This CDR3 has 15 amino acids. The V gene lost 1 base and the J gene lost 1 base, with 10 bases spanning the gap. Germline V lookup: CDR1 MDHEN, CDR2 SYDVKM. In DNA, the CDR3 is TGTGCCAGCAGTTTATTAGGGGGGACGAACACTGAAGCTTTCTTT. Protein product: CASSLLGGTNTEAFF.

At least ten counts were recorded for this clonotype. The rearrangement joins TRBV2 to TRBJ2-1; no clear D gene. The CDR3 totals 11 residues. Between the trimmed V and J ends, which lost 5 bases and 5 bases, there was a span of 4 bases. Germline V CDR1 and CDR2: SNHLY, FYNNEI. The CDR3 sequence is CASSFHNEQFF. The CDR3 DNA reads TGTGCCAGCAGTTTCCACAATGAGCAGTTCTTC.

The V gene is TRBV6-1, the J gene TRBJ2-3, with no clear D. Trimming removed 7 bases from V and 3 bases from J, with 14 bases in between. The CDR3 consists of 14 residues. Germline V gene data show CDR1 as MNHNS and CDR2 as SASEGT. The CDR3, as DNA: TGTGCCAGCACCCCGATGGATTCGACAGATACGCAGTATTTT. It yields the protein CASTPMDSTDTQYF.

At least ten counts were recorded for this clonotype. V usage is TRBV28 and J usage is TRBJ1-2, with 7 nucleotides matching TRBD1. CDR1 and CDR2 from the germline V gene are MDHEN and SYDVKM. The V segment lost 7 bases and the J segment 13 bases; nucleotides outside the gene matches: 18. CDR3 size: 14 residues. The CDR3 DNA is TGTGCCAGCACCCCTGGCCGGGACAGCGGATTCAGCACCTTC. Its translation is CASTPGRDSGFSTF.

This clonotype was recorded many times. The rearrangement uses TRBV25-1 and TRBJ2-1, with 10 nucleotides matching TRBD1. The germline CDR1 and CDR2 sequences are MGHDK and SYGVNS. Losses at the gene ends were 3 bases for V and 9 bases for J; bases not matched to a gene: 8. The CDR3 is 15 amino acids. The CDR3 spells CASSDPGQGCPEQFF. The CDR3 coding sequence is TGTGCCAGCAGTGACCCGGGACAGGGGTGTCCTGAGCAGTTCTTC.

Ten or more counts support this clonotype. The chain employs TRBV6-1 and TRBJ2-5; D is tentatively TRBD1 or TRBD2 (5 bases each). Germline-derived CDR1 and CDR2 are MNHNS and SASEGT. Deletions cut 5 bases from V and 5 bases from J, with 18 bases between. This CDR3 is built from 15 residues. The CDR3, as DNA: TGTGCCAGCAGTCGAGGGGATAGTGGTGTGGAGACCCAGTACTTC. Translation: CASSRGDSGVETQYF.

This clonotype was observed once. V gene TRBV6-1 combines with J gene TRBJ1-3; D gene ambiguous. This CDR3 spans 16 amino acids. The germline V gene encodes CDR1 MNHNS and CDR2 SASEGT. V was clipped by 6 bases and J by 2 bases, with 17 bases between them. The CDR3 here is CASRETPESPGNTIYF. For the CDR3, the DNA is TGTGCCAGCAGGGAGACGCCTGAGAGCCCTGGAAACACCATATATTTT.

This clonotype was found many times. V usage is TRBV5-1 and J usage is TRBJ1-2, with D possibly matching TRBD1 (5 bases). The V and J ends lost 4 bases and 8 bases respectively, with 24 bases between them. This CDR3 has 16 amino acids. The germline V gene encodes CDR1 SGHRS and CDR2 YFSETQ. DNA of the CDR3: TGCGCCAGCAGCCTGCCCGACTCGACCGTCGGGGGAGGCTACACCTTC. This translates into CASSLPDSTVGGGYTF.

V and J are TRBV30 and TRBJ1-2; TRBD1 agrees at 7 bases. CDR1 GTSNPN and CDR2 SVGIG come from the germline V gene (reference sequence). V was pared by 0 bases and J by 8 bases, with 15 bases of the junction left unmatched. The CDR3 consists of 16 residues. The CDR3: CAWSVPRQGVMGGYTF. Here the CDR3 DNA reads TGTGCCTGGAGTGTACCCCGACAGGGAGTTATGGGGGGCTACACCTTC.